Each of the 12 T cell receptor beta chains below was sequenced from the same sample in a study of vaccination and CD4 T cells after COVID-19 (dated by TCRdb to the early 2020s). Their target antigens are unknown. Per the publication, the treatment or condition label means: approximately nine-day PBMC culture with coronavirus spike peptide pools or control peptides (ViraFEST assay). The library was built by means of PCR. The listed sequencing device is Illumina iSeq 100. TCR sequencing of DNA from cultured CD4+ T cells used the Oncomine TCR Beta short-read assay at the Johns Hopkins FTIC core. TCRdb passed the public sequencing reads through fastp at Q25 and MiXCR, retaining productive beta sequences. All rows with the same CDR3 protein become a single entry with the most common DNA and genes. This sample comprises about 12,000 distinct CDR3 sequences, approximately 58% of them detected only once. The ten top clones hold less than 9% of the sample.

This material consisted of CD4+ T cells from blood, cultured in vitro, taken before SARS-CoV-2 vaccination. The receptors shown here come from a human donor who had recovered from COVID-19.

The genes are TRBV20-1 and TRBJ2-3; unclear D gene. Germline CDR1 and CDR2: DFQATT and SNEGSKA (reference sequence). This CDR3 spans 14 amino acids. V was clipped by 3 bases and J by 5 bases, with 15 bases between them. The CDR3 nucleotides read TGCAGTGCTAGCGGCGGAAAAATCAGAGATACGCAGTATTTT. The encoded protein is CSASGGKIRDTQYF.

The J gene is TRBJ2-3, the V gene TRBV12-3 or TRBV12-4; D remains unclear. V lost 8 bases to trimming and J lost 1 base, with 16 bases between them. The CDR3 is 15 residues long. In DNA form, the CDR3 reads TGTGCCAGCTCCAGGCTTGGTTCGGGCACAGATACGCAGTATTTT. Encoded protein: CASSRLGSGTDTQYF.

This chain connects TRBV6-5 to TRBJ2-6; D not resolved. The CDR3 covers 22 residues. The ends were cut back, 0 bases at V and 0 bases at J, with 24 bases in the middle. Germline V gene lookup returns CDR1 MNHEY and CDR2 SVGAGI. CDR3 DNA sequence: TGTGCCAGCAGTTACTCAGTTGATGGAACGGCACGGTTGGACTCTGGGGCCAACGTCCTGACTTTC. Translation gives CASSYSVDGTARLDSGANVLTF.

The rearrangement links TRBV5-6 to TRBJ2-7; D might be TRBD2 (6 bases). CDR1 SGHDT and CDR2 YYEEEE come from the germline V gene. The V and J ends lost 4 bases and 3 bases respectively, with 20 bases between them. CDR3 size: 16 residues. CDR3 region: CASSRADAGSLYEQYF. As DNA, the CDR3 is TGTGCCAGCAGCCGTGCTGACGCGGGAAGCCTCTACGAGCAGTACTTC.

The chain combines TRBV6-5 with TRBJ1-1, with 7 bases matching TRBD1. The CDR3 loop spans 16 amino acids. V shed 2 bases and J 1 base; nucleotides not matched to a gene: 7. From germline, CDR1 is MNHEY and CDR2 SVGAGI. CDR3 region: CASSYDRASGNTEAFF. CDR3 sequence (DNA): TGTGCCAGCAGTTACGACAGGGCGTCGGGGAACACTGAAGCTTTCTTT.

The V and J genes are TRBV20-1 and TRBJ2-7; 10 nucleotides align to TRBD2. Germline trimming cut 3 bases from V and 6 bases from J; bases unmatched to any gene: 14. This CDR3 has 16 residues. The germline gives CDR1 DFQATT, CDR2 SNEGSKA (reference sequence). The CDR3 coding sequence is TGCAGTGCTAGGGGGGGTGGCAGCGGGAGGGCCGGCGAGCAGTACTTC. Translation: CSARGGGSGRAGEQYF.

J is TRBJ2-7 and V is TRBV6-5; possibly TRBD1 for D (6 bases). CDR1 and CDR2 (germline): MNHEY, SVGAGI. CDR3 length: 14 residues. Trimming removed 4 bases at V and 3 bases at J, with 13 bases between. CDR3 amino acids: CASSSGVGGYEQYF. The CDR3 region has the DNA TGTGCCAGCAGTTCAGGGGTGGGTGGCTACGAGCAGTACTTC.

The rearrangement links TRBV5-4 to TRBJ2-3; 8 nucleotides match TRBD1. This CDR3 has 15 residues. The germline V gene has CDR1 SGHNT and CDR2 YYREEE (reference sequence). V shed 1 base, J shed 0 bases, and the junction held 1 base outside the gene matches. CDR3 sequence: CASSLRDRSTDTQYF. CDR3 bases: TGTGCCAGCAGCTTGAGGGACAGGAGCACAGATACGCAGTATTTT.

This clonotype showed up just once. V gene TRBV6-1 combines with J gene TRBJ1-6; D is unclear. V was trimmed by 6 bases and J by 9 bases, leaving 12 bases between them. The CDR3 has 13 residues. Germline V gives CDR1 MNHNS, CDR2 SASEGT. CDR3 loop: CASRPRGGSPLHF. CDR3 DNA sequence: TGTGCCAGCAGGCCCCGGGGTGGTTCACCCCTCCACTTT.

This clonotype has only one observation. The chain has TRBV20-1 and TRBJ2-1; 7 bases match TRBD2. Germline lookup yields CDR1 DFQATT and CDR2 SNEGSKA (reference sequence). V lost 6 bases, J lost 7 bases, and 15 bases stayed unmatched. CDR3 length: 15 amino acids. CDR3 region: CSATVGGSLVNEQFF. The CDR3 coding sequence is TGCAGTGCGACCGTGGGCGGGAGTTTGGTGAATGAGCAGTTCTTC.

This rearrangement joins TRBV5-4 to TRBJ1-1; D call uncertain. The ends were cut back, 4 bases at V and 4 bases at J, with 11 bases in the middle. CDR1 and CDR2 (germline): SGHNT, YYREEE (reference sequence). The CDR3 sequence is 13 residues long. CDR3 sequence (DNA): TGTGCCAGCAGCCCAAAAGGGCCCACTGAAGCTTTCTTT. This translates into CASSPKGPTEAFF.

The V call is TRBV15, the J call TRBJ2-3; 14 bases are a match to TRBD2. The junction had 18 bases not matched to a gene; V was cut back by 1 base and J by 6 bases. In germline, CDR1 is LNHNV, CDR2 YYDKDF (reference sequence). The CDR3 runs 21 residues. CDR3 residues: CATSRVDGTSGGVGTPDTQYF. The CDR3 DNA sequence: TGTGCCACCAGCAGAGTTGACGGGACTAGCGGGGGAGTGGGAACCCCCGATACGCAGTATTTT.